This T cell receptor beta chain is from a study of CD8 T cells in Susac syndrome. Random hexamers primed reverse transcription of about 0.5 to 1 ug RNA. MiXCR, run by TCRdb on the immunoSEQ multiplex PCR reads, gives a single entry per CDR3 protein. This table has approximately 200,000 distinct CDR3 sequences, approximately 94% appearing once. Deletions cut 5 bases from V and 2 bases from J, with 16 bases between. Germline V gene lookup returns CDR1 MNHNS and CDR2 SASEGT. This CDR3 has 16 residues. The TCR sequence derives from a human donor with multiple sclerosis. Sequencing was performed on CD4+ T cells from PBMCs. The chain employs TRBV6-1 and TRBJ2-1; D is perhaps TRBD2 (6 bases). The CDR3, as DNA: TGTGCCAGCAGTCCAAGGGGAGCGGGCCCCTACAATGAGCAGTTCTTC. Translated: CASSPRGAGPYNEQFF.